This passage covers 23 T cell receptor beta chains from one sample sequenced in a study of breast tumors, draining lymph nodes, adjacent tissues. TCRdb re-derived calls from the multiplex PCR reads in MiXCR, one entry per CDR3 protein. The sample has about 130,000 distinct CDR3 sequences; 21% are singletons. Samples came from axillary lymph nodes draining the breast cancer. What was sequenced was axillary lymph node tissue. These TCRs come from a female donor with breast cancer. Some clones in this sample may be carry-over from other donors' samples.

The CDR3 nucleotides read TGTGCCAGCAGCTTGCTAGCGGGAGACGAGCAGTACTTC. Translated: CASSLLAGDEQYF. The chain recombines TRBV5-6 with TRBJ2-7; TRBD2 agrees at 10 bases. The CDR3 totals 13 residues. V shed 1 base and J 5 bases; nucleotides not matched to a gene: 0. Germline V gives CDR1 SGHDT, CDR2 YYEEEE.

Comments on this clonotype: A single base separates this from a much larger clone, so it may be a read error. The chain links TRBV15 to TRBJ2-2, with D possibly matching TRBD1 (5 bases). The length of the CDR3 is 12 residues. CDR1 and CDR2 (germline): LNHNV, YYDKDF (reference sequence). V dropped 5 bases and J dropped 8 bases, with 9 bases sitting between them. The CDR3 nucleotides are TGTGCCACCAGCGGACACCGGGGGGAGCTGTTTTTT. Encoded protein: CATSGHRGELFF.

This clonotype showed up many times. This chain uses TRBV13 with TRBJ2-7, with D possibly TRBD2 on 6 matching bases. Germline V CDR1 and CDR2: PRHDT, FYEKMQ (reference sequence). V lost 3 bases, J lost 2 bases, and 8 bases lay in between. The CDR3 runs 13 residues. The CDR3 DNA sequence: TGTGCCAGCAGCTTCGGAGGGGCCTACGAGCAGTACTTC. Protein sequence: CASSFGGAYEQYF.

This clonotype was seen repeatedly, ten times or more. The chain uses TRBV20-1 and TRBJ2-2; the D gene is possibly TRBD1 (6 bases). The CDR3 is 16 residues long. Germline V lookup: CDR1 DFQATT, CDR2 SNEGSKA (reference sequence). The V gene lost 5 bases and the J gene lost 4 bases, with 20 bases spanning the gap. This CDR3 reads CSAQSWQKGVTGELFF. CDR3 bases: TGCAGTGCTCAGAGCTGGCAGAAGGGGGTCACCGGGGAGCTGTTTTTT.

This clonotype was picked up a small number of times. The rearrangement links TRBV28 to TRBJ2-2; no definite D call. This CDR3 comprises 15 residues. Trimming shortened V by 7 bases and J by 0 bases, and 12 bases separated the two germline ends. The germline V gene has CDR1 MDHEN and CDR2 SYDVKM. DNA of the CDR3: TGTGCCAGCAACCTGAGAGGAGCGAACACCGGGGAGCTGTTTTTT. It translates to CASNLRGANTGELFF.

As to this clonotype: Possible read error: a much larger clone is one base away. The chain combines TRBV5-6 with TRBJ1-2; D perhaps matches TRBD1 (5 bases). CDR1 is SGHDT and CDR2 is YYEEEE in the germline V gene. This CDR3 contains 13 residues. CDR3 sequence reads: CASSLDRLYGYNF. The CDR3 region has the DNA TGTGCCAGCAGCTTGGACAGGCTCTATGGCTACAACTTC. The full variable domain, in which reference TRBV5-6 and TRBJ1-2 provide the parts outside the CDR3, is DAGVTQSPTHLIKTRGQQVTLRCSPKSGHDTVSWYQQALGQGPQFIFQYYEEEERQRGNFPDRFSGHQFPNYSSELNVNALLLGDSALYLCASSLDRLYGYNFGSGTRLTVV.

This clonotype has a count of ten or more. This chain uses TRBV30 with TRBJ2-7, with 9 nucleotides matching TRBD2. Losses at the gene ends were 5 bases for V and 3 bases for J; bases not matched to a gene: 8. The CDR3 spans 14 residues. The germline CDR1 and CDR2 sequences are GTSNPN and SVGIG (reference sequence). CDR3 protein: CAWGLAGANYEQYF. The CDR3 nucleotides read TGTGCCTGGGGATTAGCGGGGGCCAACTACGAGCAGTACTTC.

This clonotype was seen ten or more times. The V and J genes are TRBV6-5 and TRBJ1-6; unclear D gene. The ends were cut back, 0 bases at V and 3 bases at J, with 9 bases in the middle. The CDR3 contains 16 residues. Germline-derived CDR1 and CDR2 are MNHEY and SVGAGI. The CDR3 spells CASSYSKTVYNSPLHF. The CDR3 DNA reads TGTGCCAGCAGTTACTCGAAGACGGTCTATAATTCACCCCTCCACTTT.

This clonotype was detected many times. The V and J genes are TRBV7-2 and TRBJ2-7, with D possibly being TRBD1 or TRBD2 (7 bases each). The length of the CDR3 is 13 residues. The V end lost 6 bases, the J end lost 6 bases, and 15 bases lay between the germline ends. In germline, CDR1 is SGHTA, CDR2 FQGNSA. CDR3 nucleotides: TGTGCCAGCAGAGAGACAGGGAGGGGCGAGCAGTACTTC. Amino acid sequence: CASRETGRGEQYF.

In this sample, this clonotype turned up many times. V gene TRBV20-1 combines with J gene TRBJ2-2; D is unresolved. The V gene lost 3 bases and the J gene lost 2 bases, with 10 bases spanning the gap. The germline V gene has CDR1 DFQATT and CDR2 SNEGSKA (reference sequence). The CDR3 sequence is 14 residues long. CDR3: CSASSQINTGELFF. As DNA, the CDR3 is TGCAGTGCTAGCTCGCAGATAAACACCGGGGAGCTGTTTTTT.

The sample holds many counts of this clonotype. The chain joins TRBV10-2 to TRBJ1-2; the D gene is possibly TRBD1 (6 bases). Looked up from germline, CDR1 is WSHSY and CDR2 is SAAADI. The length of the CDR3 is 15 residues. V was trimmed by 5 bases and J by 3 bases, leaving 16 bases between them. CDR3 protein: CASSLGTAGDYGYTF. The CDR3 DNA follows: TGCGCCAGCAGTCTTGGTACGGCAGGGGACTATGGCTACACCTTC.

This clonotype appeared many times. The V and J genes are TRBV20-1 and TRBJ2-7; 9 nucleotides align to TRBD2. Trimming at V came to 2 bases and at J to 6 bases, leaving 14 bases not matched to a gene. CDR3 length: 16 residues. Looked up from germline, CDR1 is DFQATT and CDR2 is SNEGSKA (reference sequence). The CDR3 reads CSARWELAGVLREQYF. The CDR3 DNA reads TGCAGTGCTAGATGGGAGTTAGCGGGAGTTCTTCGCGAGCAGTACTTC.

Ten or more counts support this clonotype. The chain links TRBV5-5 to TRBJ2-7, with 8 bases identical to TRBD1. The CDR3 has 15 amino acids. CDR1 and CDR2 from the germline V gene are SGHKS and YYEKEE (reference sequence). Losses at the gene ends were 0 bases for V and 3 bases for J; bases not matched to a gene: 5. Written as DNA, the CDR3 is TGTGCCAGCAGCTTGGGATGGACAGGGTACTACGAGCAGTACTTC. Protein: CASSLGWTGYYEQYF.

In regard to this clonotype: Possible read error: a much larger clone is one base away. The chain links TRBV2 to TRBJ2-7; 8 nucleotides align to TRBD2. CDR1 SNHLY and CDR2 FYNNEI come from the germline V gene. CDR3 size: 15 residues. The DNA for the CDR3 is TGTGCCCGCAGCCTAAAGACCGGGACTAGCTACGAGCAGTACTTC. This sequence encodes CARSLKTGTSYEQYF.

In this sample, this clonotype turned up many times. The CDR3 DNA is TGTGCCAGCAGCCGCCTCGACAGCAATCAGCCCCAGCATTTT. Its translation is CASSRLDSNQPQHF. This chain links TRBV7-9 with TRBJ1-5, with D uncertain. Germline-derived CDR1 and CDR2 are SEHNR and FQNEAQ (reference sequence). V was trimmed by 5 bases and J by 1 base, leaving 9 bases between them. The CDR3 has 14 amino acids.

In its sample, this clonotype was seen many times. The chain links TRBV15 to TRBJ1-2, with D possibly being TRBD1 (6 bases). The germline gives CDR1 LNHNV, CDR2 YYDKDF (reference sequence). The CDR3 loop spans 14 amino acids. V lost 0 bases and J lost 2, with 7 bases in between. This chain's CDR3 is CATSRETGNYGYTF. Here the CDR3 DNA reads TGTGCCACCAGCAGAGAAACAGGGAACTATGGCTACACCTTC.

The rearrangement joins TRBV27 to TRBJ2-5, with D uncertain. The V end was cut by 2 bases, the J end by 2 bases, with 12 bases between. Germline V lookup: CDR1 MNHEY, CDR2 SMNVEV (reference sequence). CDR3 length: 15 residues. For the CDR3, the DNA is TGTGCCAGCAGTTTAGGTCTCGAAATACAAGAGACCCAGTACTTC. Translated, it gives CASSLGLEIQETQYF.

This clonotype was counted at least ten times. The chain has TRBV5-1 and TRBJ2-7; D uncertain. Germline V CDR1 and CDR2: SGHRS, YFSETQ. This CDR3 comprises 12 residues. V was clipped by 1 base and J by 5 bases, with 7 bases between them. This CDR3 reads CASSLSYHEQYF. In DNA, the CDR3 is TGCGCCAGCAGCTTGAGCTACCACGAGCAGTACTTC.

The rearrangement links TRBV27 to TRBJ2-5; D not resolved. The V end was cut by 6 bases, the J end by 5 bases, with 13 bases between. The CDR3 has 13 residues. Germline CDR1 reads MNHEY; CDR2 reads SMNVEV (reference sequence). The CDR3 nucleotides read TGTGCCAGCAGAACAATTCGGATGGAGACCCAGTACTTC. Amino acid sequence: CASRTIRMETQYF.

Details on this clonotype: A read error is possible here, since a much larger clone lies one base away. The chain employs TRBV3-1 and TRBJ2-7; either TRBD1 or TRBD2 may supply D (5 bases each). The CDR3 is 15 residues long. CDR1 and CDR2 (germline): LGHDT, YNNKEL (reference sequence). The ends were cut back, 0 bases at V and 9 bases at J, with 18 bases in the middle. DNA for the CDR3: TGTGCCAGCAGCCAAGAAGCGGCAGGGCGTGGGGGGCAGTACTTC. It translates to CASSQEAAGRGGQYF.

In its sample, this clonotype was seen many times. The CDR3 DNA sequence: TGTGCCAGCAGCCCGGGACTAGCGAGAGAGCAGTACTTC. Its protein is CASSPGLAREQYF. This chain connects TRBV13 to TRBJ2-7; the match to TRBD2 covers 10 bases. V shed 5 bases and J 7 bases; nucleotides not matched to a gene: 5. Germline CDR1 and CDR2: PRHDT and FYEKMQ (reference sequence). The CDR3 contains 13 residues.

This clonotype was seen repeatedly, ten times or more. This chain uses TRBV6-1 with TRBJ2-7, with 7 nucleotides matching TRBD1. The CDR3 length is 15 residues. V dropped 5 bases and J dropped 7; count of bases not matched to a gene: 14. The germline CDR1 and CDR2 sequences are MNHNS and SASEGT. The CDR3 loop is CASSLQGQLDAEQYF. CDR3 sequence (DNA): TGTGCCAGCAGTTTACAGGGACAGTTAGACGCGGAGCAGTACTTC.

Remarks on this clonotype: Just one base apart from a much larger clone, this may be a read error. J is TRBJ2-1 and V is TRBV25-1; TRBD2 agrees at 11 bases. The germline gives CDR1 MGHDK, CDR2 SYGVNS. The length of the CDR3 is 22 residues. Trimming cost V 6 bases and J 2 bases; bases outside gene matches: 24. Written as DNA, the CDR3 is TGTGCCAGCAGCCCCCGCGGGGCCGCGCTAGCGGGAGGTCCAAATACCTACAATGAGCAGTTCTTC. This translates into CASSPRGAALAGGPNTYNEQFF. Variable domain in full (rest from reference TRBV25-1 and TRBJ2-1): EADIYQTPRYLVIGTGKKITLECSQTMGHDKMYWYQQDPGMELHLIHYSYGVNSTEKGDLSSESTVSRIRTEHFPLTLESARPSHTSQYLCASSPRGAALAGGPNTYNEQFFGPGTRLTVL.